This T cell receptor beta chain was obtained from a study of blood T cell repertoires in COVID-19. Study-wide context: Whether acute or convalescent, the COVID-19 samples came from the United States, Italy and Spain.

Assay: immunoSEQ multiplex PCR; the TCRdb copy retains only in-frame clones and omits some. Counted here are 150,000 to 170,000 clones, 60% to 85% occurring once; the ten biggest clones make up under 2%. CDR1 MDHEN and CDR2 SYDVKM come from the germline V gene. CDR3 length: 14 amino acids. Trimming took 6 bases from V and 4 from J, leaving 15 bases between them. The sequenced material came from peripheral blood. This TCR derives from an elderly man with acute or convalescent COVID-19. V usage is TRBV28 and J usage is TRBJ2-5; possible D gene TRBD1, 5 bases. The CDR3 is CASRLGQVAETQYF. The CDR3 DNA is TGTGCCAGCAGATTGGGGCAGGTTGCAGAGACCCAGTACTTC.